This TCR beta chain was observed in a study of naive and memory T cell subsets. Overall study findings and caveats: This RNA-based method may be sensitive to activation-related transcript changes.

As concerns this clonotype: Its antigen is unknown.

From germline, CDR1 is KGHSH and CDR2 LQKENI. The CDR3 is 15 amino acids. V dropped 0 bases and J dropped 4; count of bases not matched to a gene: 2. TCR cDNA received a 3' ligated oligonucleotide that carried a UMI. Whole-blood samples were more than 2 ml of peripheral blood from healthy adult volunteers. Amplification of ligated cDNA took four PCR rounds with SP2 and nested alpha and beta constant primers. Reverse transcription of blood and skin TCR RNA was primed at alpha and beta constant regions. A single record per CDR3 protein comes from TCRdb applying MiXCR to the 5' RACE reads. The data contain tens of thousands of distinct CDR3 sequences, roughly 7.5% of them singletons.

This TCR was recovered from a female donor in good health. The V and J genes are TRBV18 and TRBJ2-3, with 9 bases matching TRBD1. The CDR3 DNA reads TGTGCCAGCTCACCACCGACAGGGGGTGCAGATACGCAGTATTTT. Amino acid sequence: CASSPPTGGADTQYF.